This T cell receptor (beta chain) was found in a study of human T cells and chemical hapten exposure. Looking at the study overall: Small pooled library volume differences mainly caused per-sample TCR yield variation.

This clonotype appeared many times. The antigen remains unidentified. TCRdb recomputed calls from the RACE reads with MiXCR, one row per CDR3 protein. In the table there are fewer than 350,000 distinct CDR3 sequences, roughly 7.7% of which are singletons. General study points: It was expanded TCRs that formed significantly more large CDR3 similarity clusters than controls did.

Time point indicated: pre-sensitization, week 0. The sample's treatment: therapeutic diphenylcyclopropenone sensitization with weekly scalp DPC. Alopecia patients deemed DPC-suitable, aged 18 to 70, excluding pregnancy. This TCR was recovered from a young man with alopecia areata. Some clones in this sample may be carry-over from other donors' samples. Sequencing was performed on whole blood, taken in connection with sensitization to the hapten diphenylcyclopropenone (DPC).

CDR3: CAASDGDRGLQPQHF. CDR3 sequence (DNA): TGTGCCGCCTCAGATGGGGACAGGGGGCTTCAGCCCCAGCATTTT. The chain has TRBV10-3 and TRBJ1-5, with TRBD1 identical over 12 bases. The V gene end was trimmed by 11 bases and the J gene end by 6 bases; junction bases not matched to a gene: 11. The germline CDR1 and CDR2 sequences are ENHRY and SYGVKD. The CDR3 is 15 amino acids.